This TCR beta chain was identified during a study of T cells expressing NK-cell markers. Study-wide context: The TCR beta repertoires originated in sorted CD3+CD56+NKG2C+, CD3+CD56+NKG2C- and CD3+CD56-NKG2C+ T cells.

Germline CDR1 is MNHNS and CDR2 is SASEGT. CDR3 length: 14 amino acids. TCRdb reprocessed the 5' RACE reads, with one entry per CDR3 protein and no DNA. This table holds 300,000 or so distinct CDR3 sequences. The study's findings and limits: Of the CD8+ T cells in more than five donors, 1.0-7.0% belonged to dominant NKG2C+ clonotypes.

With regard to this clonotype: Antigen: not known.

The sequencing input was blood T cells: a sorted CD56 or NKG2C T cell subset, CD4+ or CD8+ T cells, or bulk PBMC T cells (not recorded which). J is TRBJ2-3 and V is TRBV6-1; TCRdb outputs TRBD2, but without DNA this stays unchecked. The TCR comes from a woman between 18 and 69 years old in good health. The CDR3 here is CASLEGRGTDTQYF.